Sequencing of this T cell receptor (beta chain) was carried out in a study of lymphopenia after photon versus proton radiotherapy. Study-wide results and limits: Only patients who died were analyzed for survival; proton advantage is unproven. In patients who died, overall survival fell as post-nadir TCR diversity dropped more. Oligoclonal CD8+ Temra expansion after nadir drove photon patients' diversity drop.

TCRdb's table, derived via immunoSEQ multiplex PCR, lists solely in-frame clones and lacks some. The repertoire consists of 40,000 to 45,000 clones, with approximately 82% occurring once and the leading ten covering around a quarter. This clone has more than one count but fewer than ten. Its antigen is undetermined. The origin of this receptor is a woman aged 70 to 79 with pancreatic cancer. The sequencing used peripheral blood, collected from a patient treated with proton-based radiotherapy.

The chain's CDR3 is CASRGGYQPQHF. As DNA, the CDR3 is TGTGCCAGTAGGGGGGGATATCAGCCCCAGCATTTT. This chain joins TRBV19 and TRBJ1-5; D might be TRBD1 (5 bases). Germline V gene data show CDR1 as LNHDA and CDR2 as SQIVND (reference sequence). The CDR3 runs 12 residues. V was trimmed by 6 bases and J by 5 bases, leaving 8 bases between them.